This T cell receptor beta chain was sequenced in a study of T cells after yellow fever vaccination. For TCR, cDNA came from 5'RACE template switching, which added a universal primer site and UMIs. MiXCR, applied by TCRdb to the 5' RACE reads, yields one record per CDR3 protein. The repertoire has hundreds of thousands of distinct CDR3 sequences, around 4% of them found once; the top ten carry 20% to 25%. Germline V lookup: CDR1 ENHRY, CDR2 SYGVKD. V shed 5 bases and J 6 bases; nucleotides not matched to a gene: 5. The CDR3 totals 14 residues. The table lists this clonotype with many counts. What it recognizes is unknown. Study-level points and caveats: Reappearing after the booster were most of the clones from primary vaccination (around 96% CD4, 88% CD8).

The chain couples TRBV10-3 to TRBJ2-3, with 10 bases that match TRBD2. Sequences were derived from PBMCs, sampled on the day of the yellow fever booster vaccination. This receptor was obtained from a man aged 18 to 30 who received the YFV17D yellow fever vaccine. CDR3 DNA sequence: TGTGCCATCAGTATCCTAGCGGGGGACGATACGCAGTATTTT. Translating it yields CAISILAGDDTQYF.